The next 10 T cell receptor beta chains were all read from a single sample in a study of post-analysis software for immune sequencing data. Whole-study results and caveats: About five TRBV segments were more frequent in patients than controls; TRBV5-6, TRBV5-1 and TRBV20-1 belonged to this group.

For these receptors, no antigen is known. Every TCR beta cDNA library bore unique molecular identifiers. TCRdb itself ran the PCR reads through MiXCR, one entry per CDR3 protein. Of 750,000 to 950,000 distinct CDR3 sequences listed, approximately 57% are singletons. Specimen: blood. All receptors come from a girl aged 10-17 years with multiple sclerosis.

This clonotype was found a few times. The chain has TRBV20-1 and TRBJ2-1; 8 nucleotides agree with TRBD2. Trimming removed 6 bases from V and 7 bases from J; junction bases left unmatched: 14. This CDR3 is built from 15 residues. Germline V gene data show CDR1 as DFQATT and CDR2 as SNEGSKA (reference sequence). This chain's CDR3 is CSAGVGTSLYNEQFF. The CDR3 DNA follows: TGCAGTGCGGGGGTCGGGACTAGTCTTTATAATGAGCAGTTCTTC.

This clonotype has only a few counts. The genes are TRBV29-1 and TRBJ2-5; D is uncertain. Between the trimmed V and J ends, which lost 6 bases and 2 bases, there was a span of 16 bases. This CDR3 is 14 amino acids long. The germline CDR1 and CDR2 sequences are SQVTM and ANQGSEA. The CDR3 DNA is TGCAGCGTCCTTCTGCTTCCCCATCAAGAGACCCAGTACTTC. Its protein product is CSVLLLPHQETQYF.

This clonotype was counted a single time. CDR3 sequence (DNA): TGCAGTGCTAGAGATCTGGTAGCCAAAAACATTCAGTACTTC. Residues: CSARDLVAKNIQYF. The chain carries TRBV20-1 and TRBJ2-4; no definite D call. The germline CDR1 and CDR2 sequences are DFQATT and SNEGSKA (reference sequence). The CDR3 runs 14 residues. The V and J ends lost 0 bases and 0 bases respectively, with 6 bases between them.

The chain carries TRBV6-5 and TRBJ1-1; unclear D gene. Between the trimmed V and J ends, which lost 2 bases and 3 bases, there was a span of 1 base. Germline V gene sequence: CDR1 MNHEY, CDR2 SVGAGI. This CDR3 spans 11 amino acids. The CDR3 here is CASSYDTEAFF. DNA for the CDR3: TGTGCCAGCAGTTACGACACTGAAGCTTTCTTT.

CDR3 sequence reads: CASGRYEQFF. The CDR3 DNA sequence: TGTGCCAGCGGTAGATATGAGCAGTTCTTC. The V and J genes are TRBV6-5 and TRBJ2-1; no clear D gene. The CDR3 extends over 10 amino acids. CDR1 and CDR2 from the germline V gene are MNHEY and SVGAGI. Trimming shortened V by 8 bases and J by 8 bases, and 7 bases separated the two germline ends.

CDR3 coding DNA: TGTGCCAGCAGTTCCGGACTAACCCGGTACTTC. It specifies CASSSGLTRYF. This sequence joins TRBV12-3 or TRBV12-4 and TRBJ2-7; a possible D gene is TRBD2 (6 bases). V shed 4 bases and J shed 12 bases, with 13 bases lying between them. This CDR3 is 11 amino acids long.

J is TRBJ2-3 and V is TRBV20-1, with TRBD2 matching over 12 bases. The CDR3 runs to 14 residues. Trimming cost V 6 bases and J 4 bases; bases outside gene matches: 5. Germline V lookup: CDR1 DFQATT, CDR2 SNEGSKA (reference sequence). CDR3 bases: TGCAGTGCGACCACTAGCGGGGGGTCAGATACGCAGTATTTT. Amino acids: CSATTSGGSDTQYF.

The chain links TRBV28 to TRBJ2-3, with D perhaps TRBD2 (5 bases). Trimming shortened V by 7 bases and J by 10 bases, and 27 bases separated the two germline ends. Per germline, CDR1 MDHEN and CDR2 SYDVKM. This CDR3 region has 16 residues. CDR3 region: CASTTSRERPPYAQYF. The CDR3 nucleotides read TGTGCCAGCACCACCTCCCGGGAAAGGCCCCCATATGCGCAGTATTTT.

The sample holds a few counts of this clonotype. The V call is TRBV7-9, the J call TRBJ2-7; D not certain. The germline CDR1 and CDR2 sequences are SEHNR and FQNEAQ (reference sequence). This CDR3 contains 12 residues. V was clipped by 0 bases and J by 7 bases, with 7 bases between them. For the CDR3, the DNA is TGTGCCAGCAGCTTAGCCGGGTCGGAGCAGTACTTC. Amino acid sequence: CASSLAGSEQYF.

This clonotype was seen a handful of times. The V and J genes are TRBV21-1 and TRBJ2-5; TRBD1 reflects the table's D call only, with no check against the DNA. TRBV21-1 is assigned pseudogene status. The CDR3 totals 16 residues. The CDR3 reads CASTTDGLGRRVAQYF. The CDR3 DNA is TGTGCCAGCACCACTGATGGCTTGGGCCGCCGTGTGGCCCAGTACTTC.